These T cell receptor beta chains were read from a single sample in a study of blood T cells in healthy people across ages. TCRdb ran MiXCR on the 5' RACE reads and lists one entry per CDR3 protein. Of some 1.5 million distinct CDR3 sequences in the sample, 25% to 30% were seen once. The sequenced material came from blood. The receptors stem from a woman in her twenties or thirties in good health. CDR3s include the opening cysteine and the closing phenylalanine or tryptophan. A D gene is named only where the DNA matches it firmly. The size field is filled for only some rows; it gives once, few, many or a size class.

CDR3 length: 13; D gene: .; clone size: .; V gene: TRBV28; J gene: TRBJ1-1; CDR3 DNA: TGTGCCAGTGCCGTCGGGGTGGACACTGAAGCTTTCTTT; CDR3 protein: CASAVGVDTEAFF
CDR3 length: 16; D gene: .; clone size: .; V gene: TRBV9; J gene: TRBJ1-4; CDR3 DNA: TGTGCCAGCAGCGTTGGACAGCTAGCAACTAATGAAAAACTGTTTTTT; CDR3 protein: CASSVGQLATNEKLFF
CDR3 length: 14; D gene: TRBD1; clone size: few; V gene: TRBV12-3/TRBV12-4; J gene: TRBJ2-7; CDR3 DNA: TGTGCCAGCAGATCCCGGGACAGGGGGCTCGAGCAGTACTTC; CDR3 protein: CASRSRDRGLEQYF
CDR3 length: 15; D gene: .; clone size: .; V gene: TRBV24-1; J gene: TRBJ2-2; CDR3 DNA: TGTGCCACCAGTGATAGGGGAGGCAGCACCGGGGAGCTGTTTTTT; CDR3 protein: CATSDRGGSTGELFF
CDR3 length: 13; D gene: .; clone size: .; V gene: TRBV7-6; J gene: TRBJ2-5; CDR3 DNA: TGTGCCAGCAGCTCCTCGCGGGCGGGGACCCAGTACTTC; CDR3 protein: CASSSSRAGTQYF
CDR3 length: 14; D gene: TRBD1; clone size: many; V gene: TRBV20-1; J gene: TRBJ2-5; CDR3 DNA: TGCAGTGCTAGGCGTCCACAGGGGACCGAGACCCAGTACTTC; CDR3 protein: CSARRPQGTETQYF
CDR3 length: 14; D gene: .; clone size: few; V gene: TRBV28; J gene: TRBJ2-3; CDR3 DNA: TGTGCCAGCGTTGGGACACCCCGGGCAGATACGCAGTATTTT; CDR3 protein: CASVGTPRADTQYF
CDR3 length: 16; D gene: .; clone size: few; V gene: TRBV29-1; J gene: TRBJ2-3; CDR3 DNA: TGCAGCGTTGCACCGCGCATGCACATGACAACAGATACGCAGTATTTT; CDR3 protein: CSVAPRMHMTTDTQYF
CDR3 length: 14; D gene: TRBD1; clone size: few; V gene: TRBV20-1; J gene: TRBJ2-1; CDR3 DNA: TGCAGTGCCAGTAGGGTAGACAGGGGAAATGAGCAGTTCTTC; CDR3 protein: CSASRVDRGNEQFF
CDR3 length: 14; D gene: .; clone size: many; V gene: TRBV4-2; J gene: TRBJ2-5; CDR3 DNA: TGTGCCAGCAGCCAGACCCGGGACCAAGAGACCCAGTACTTC; CDR3 protein: CASSQTRDQETQYF
CDR3 length: 17; D gene: TRBD1; clone size: .; V gene: TRBV28; J gene: TRBJ1-1; CDR3 DNA: TGTGCCAGCAGTCGGGACAGTCAGGCCCAAACTGAACCTGAAGCTTTCTTT; CDR3 protein: CASSRDSQAQTEPEAFF
CDR3 length: 16; D gene: TRBD2; clone size: .; V gene: TRBV5-1; J gene: TRBJ2-3; CDR3 DNA: TGCGCCAGCAGCCACTCGGCGGGGGGGCAAACAGATACGCAGTATTTT; CDR3 protein: CASSHSAGGQTDTQYF
CDR3 length: 14; D gene: .; clone size: few; V gene: TRBV7-9; J gene: TRBJ2-5; CDR3 DNA: TGTGCCAGCAGCTTAACCATAGCGGAAGAGACCCAGTACTTC; CDR3 protein: CASSLTIAEETQYF
CDR3 length: 17; D gene: TRBD1; clone size: .; V gene: TRBV12-3/TRBV12-4; J gene: TRBJ2-3; CDR3 DNA: TGTGCCAGCACCGATTTGCTGGGACAGATTAGCACAGATACGCAGTATTTT; CDR3 protein: CASTDLLGQISTDTQYF
CDR3 length: 12; D gene: .; clone size: .; V gene: TRBV5-1; J gene: TRBJ2-5; CDR3 DNA: TGCGCCAGCAGATCCCATGCAAGTGAGCAGTACTTC; CDR3 protein: CASRSHASEQYF
CDR3 length: 13; D gene: .; clone size: few; V gene: TRBV18; J gene: TRBJ2-7; CDR3 DNA: TGTGCCAGCTCACCTCAACACGGCTACGAGCAGTACTTC; CDR3 protein: CASSPQHGYEQYF
CDR3 length: 12; D gene: .; clone size: few; V gene: TRBV29-1; J gene: TRBJ1-2; CDR3 DNA: TGCAGCTCTCAAGAGGGGAACTATGGCTACACCTTC; CDR3 protein: CSSQEGNYGYTF
CDR3 length: 16; D gene: .; clone size: few; V gene: TRBV6-6; J gene: TRBJ1-2; CDR3 DNA: TGTGCCAGCAGTTACGAGGGACGGCCCCCTAACTATGGCTACACCTTC; CDR3 protein: CASSYEGRPPNYGYTF
CDR3 length: 15; D gene: TRBD1; clone size: .; V gene: TRBV7-9; J gene: TRBJ1-2; CDR3 DNA: TGTGCCAGCAGCCCCCGGGACAGGGAGAACTATGGCTACACCTTC; CDR3 protein: CASSPRDRENYGYTF
CDR3 length: 14; D gene: .; clone size: many; V gene: TRBV28; J gene: TRBJ2-7; CDR3 DNA: TGTGCCAGCAGCCCTAGGGGCTACTCCTACGAGCAGTACTTC; CDR3 protein: CASSPRGYSYEQYF
CDR3 length: 15; D gene: .; clone size: .; V gene: TRBV3-1; J gene: TRBJ1-6; CDR3 DNA: TGTGCCAGCAGCCGGGGATATCGTGGCGGATCACCCCTCCACTTT; CDR3 protein: CASSRGYRGGSPLHF
CDR3 length: 13; D gene: TRBD2; clone size: few; V gene: TRBV20-1; J gene: TRBJ2-7; CDR3 DNA: TGCAGTGCCACCCCCCGGACTAGCTCCGAGCAGTACTTC; CDR3 protein: CSATPRTSSEQYF
CDR3 length: 12; D gene: .; clone size: .; V gene: TRBV3-1; J gene: TRBJ2-5; CDR3 DNA: TGTGCCAGCAGAGATCAGAGTATGACCCAGTACTTC; CDR3 protein: CASRDQSMTQYF
CDR3 length: 18; D gene: .; clone size: few; V gene: TRBV19; J gene: TRBJ2-4; CDR3 DNA: TGTGCCAGTAGTATGTCCCCCTGGTCGGGGCTAGCCAAAAACATTCAGTACTTC; CDR3 protein: CASSMSPWSGLAKNIQYF
CDR3 length: 15; D gene: TRBD2; clone size: many; V gene: TRBV7-2; J gene: TRBJ2-5; CDR3 DNA: TGTGCCAGCAGCACCGACCGGGGGGTAGGAGAGACCCAGTACTTC; CDR3 protein: CASSTDRGVGETQYF
CDR3 length: 16; D gene: .; clone size: few; V gene: TRBV7-2; J gene: TRBJ2-3; CDR3 DNA: TGTGCCAGCAGCCCATCCTCACCCTCACTCACAGATACGCAGTATTTT; CDR3 protein: CASSPSSPSLTDTQYF
CDR3 length: 16; D gene: .; clone size: .; V gene: TRBV7-9; J gene: TRBJ2-3; CDR3 DNA: TGTGCCAGCAGCTTACCCGGCAGGGGAGGGACAGATACGCAGTATTTT; CDR3 protein: CASSLPGRGGTDTQYF
CDR3 length: 15; D gene: TRBD1; clone size: .; V gene: TRBV19; J gene: TRBJ2-1; CDR3 DNA: TGTGTCAGTAGTATCGACAGGGGTCTTTGGGATGAGCAGTTCTTC; CDR3 protein: CVSSIDRGLWDEQFF
CDR3 length: 18; D gene: TRBD2; clone size: .; V gene: TRBV9; J gene: TRBJ2-1; CDR3 DNA: TGTGCCGGCAGCCCTGGGACTAGCGGGGGGGTTGAGTACAATGAGCAGTTCTTC; CDR3 protein: CAGSPGTSGGVEYNEQFF